The 24 T cell receptor beta chains presented below share a single source sample, sequenced in a study of OX40 agonist ivuxolimab in advanced cancers. The receptor library was made with the immunoSEQ multiplex PCR assay. As stored in TCRdb, this immuneACCESS dataset retains in-frame rearrangements with V and J assigned. A fraction of the clones does not appear; measured against another copy, unresolved V genes explain less than half of the discrepancy, and the remainder lacks a known reason. Recorded for this sample are about 110,000 clones; 90% of them occurred a single time. The ten largest clones take up approximately 0.52% of the sample. This sample comprised CD4+ or CD8+ T cells sorted from blood, obtained in a trial of the OX40 agonist ivuxolimab. These receptors originate from an adult with an advanced solid tumor such as melanoma, head and neck, liver or kidney cancer.

This rearrangement joins TRBV28 to TRBJ2-7; 8 bases line up with TRBD2. Germline V gives CDR1 MDHEN, CDR2 SYDVKM. This CDR3 contains 14 residues. Trimming took 4 bases from V and 8 from J; bases not matched to a gene: 10. The CDR3 DNA is TGTGCCAGCAGTTCAAAGCGGGGGATATCCCAGCAGTACTTC. Translated, it gives CASSSKRGISQQYF. Full variable domain (remainder filled in from reference TRBV28 and TRBJ2-7): DVKVTQSSRYLVKRTGEKVFLECVQDMDHENMFWYRQDPGLGLRLIYFSYDVKMKEKGDIPEGYSVSREKKERFSLILESASTNQTSMYLCASSSKRGISQQYFGPGTRLTVT.

Worth noting for this clone: The same CDR3 can be traced to other DNA sequences in this sample. The chain is built from TRBV28 and TRBJ2-7, with 8 bases fitting TRBD1. CDR3 size: 13 residues. J lost 3 bases, V lost 4 bases, and 2 bases had no gene match. Germline lookup yields CDR1 MDHEN and CDR2 SYDVKM. CDR3 coding DNA: TGTGCCAGCAGTTCCGGACAGGGCTACGAGCAGTACTTC. Its protein is CASSSGQGYEQYF.

The chain is built from TRBV4-1 and TRBJ1-5; 7 bases align to TRBD1. CDR1 is MGHRA, CDR2 YSYEKL, per germline. V trimming: 1 base; J trimming: 5 bases; junction bases outside the gene matches: 8. The CDR3 is made up of 16 amino acids. The CDR3 nucleotides read TGCGCCAGCAGCCAAGTCGGCAGGGGGATAGATCAGCCCCAGCATTTT. It yields the protein CASSQVGRGIDQPQHF.

The rearrangement links TRBV4-3 to TRBJ1-5; D remains unclear. The CDR3 sequence is 13 residues long. Trimming took 3 bases from V and 7 from J, leaving 10 bases between them. Germline V gene lookup returns CDR1 LGHNA and CDR2 YSLEER. The CDR3 protein is CASSQDPLQPQHF. The CDR3 bases are TGCGCCAGCAGCCAGGACCCATTACAGCCCCAGCATTTT.

The CDR3 here is CASSPLAGVSYEQYF. CDR3 DNA sequence: TGTGCCAGCTCACCCTTAGCGGGGGTCTCCTACGAGCAGTACTTC. The rearrangement links TRBV18 to TRBJ2-5; 9 nucleotides align to TRBD2. The J call may be mistaken, given a closer DNA end match to TRBJ2-7. The CDR3 runs 15 residues. CDR1 and CDR2 from the germline V gene are KGHSH and LQKENI.

The table lists this clone with a count of one. This sequence joins TRBV7-6 and TRBJ2-2; D gene ambiguous. This CDR3 comprises 17 residues. The germline gives CDR1 SGHVS, CDR2 FNYEAQ. Trimming stripped 4 bases from V and 1 base from J, with 16 bases between. The CDR3 loop is CASSSMRAEMNTGELFF. The CDR3 DNA is TGTGCCAGCAGCTCCATGAGAGCCGAAATGAACACCGGGGAGCTGTTTTTT. Combining the CDR3 with reference TRBV7-6 and TRBJ2-2 gives the whole variable domain GAGVSQSPRYKVTKRGQDVALRCDPISGHVSLYWYRQALGQGPEFLTYFNYEAQQDKSGLPNDRFSAERPEGSISTLTIQRTEQRDSAMYRCASSSMRAEMNTGELFFGEGSRLTVL.

This chain connects TRBV9 to TRBJ1-5; no clear D. The V end was cut by 0 bases, the J end by 6 bases, with 7 bases between. The CDR3 extends over 13 amino acids. CDR1 and CDR2 from the germline V gene are SGDLS and YYNGEE. The CDR3 DNA is TGTGCCAGCAGCGTAGGCGAAGGTCAGCCCCAGCATTTT. This sequence encodes CASSVGEGQPQHF.

This chain joins TRBV6-5 and TRBJ1-2; TRBD1 might be the D (6 bases). V gave up 7 bases and J gave up 1 base, with 10 bases separating them. The CDR3 is made up of 13 amino acids. Germline V lookup: CDR1 MNHEY, CDR2 SVGAGI. In DNA, the CDR3 is TGTGCCAGCAACGGGGGGCTTAACTATGGCTACACCTTC. This translates into CASNGGLNYGYTF.

The chain combines TRBV6-5 with TRBJ1-2, with D uncertain. Per the germline V gene, CDR1 is MNHEY and CDR2 is SVGAGI. V was clipped by 8 bases and J by 0 bases, with 7 bases between them. The CDR3 contains 12 residues. CDR3 sequence (DNA): TGTGCCAGCCGCCCGCCTAACTATGGCTACACCTTC. It translates to CASRPPNYGYTF.

This chain links TRBV7-6 with TRBJ1-1, with D possibly matching TRBD1 (6 bases). This CDR3 spans 12 amino acids. Trimming removed 10 bases at V and 12 bases at J, with 21 bases between. CDR1 and CDR2 (germline): SGHVS, FNYEAQ. CDR3 DNA: TGTGCCAATAGGGGGGGATTTAGGTCCCCTTTCTTT. Translating it yields CANRGGFRSPFF.

The CDR3 protein is CASSLVGRGRTGELFF. CDR3 bases: TGTGCCAGCAGCTTAGTGGGCAGGGGTAGGACCGGGGAGCTGTTTTTT. The chain uses TRBV7-2 and TRBJ2-2, with a possible D match to TRBD1 (6 bases). The CDR3 loop spans 16 amino acids. Looked up from germline, CDR1 is SGHTA and CDR2 is FQGNSA. The V end lost 1 base, the J end lost 5 bases, and 14 bases lay between the germline ends. The full variable domain, completed using reference TRBV7-2 and TRBJ2-2, is GAGVSQSPSNKVTEKGKDVELRCDPISGHTALYWYRQSLGQGLEFLIYFQGNSAPDKSGLPSDRFSAERTGGSVSTLTIQRTQQEDSAVYLCASSLVGRGRTGELFFGEGSRLTVL.

The chain couples TRBV5-1 to TRBJ2-5; either TRBD1 or TRBD2 may fit D (6 bases each). The V end lost 3 bases, the J end lost 5 bases, and 14 bases lay between the germline ends. Germline CDR1 reads SGHRS; CDR2 reads YFSETQ. The CDR3 sequence is 14 residues long. This CDR3 reads CASSSGMGGETQYF. The CDR3 nucleotides are TGCGCCAGCAGCTCCGGAATGGGGGGCGAGACCCAGTACTTC.

The chain employs TRBV2 and TRBJ2-7; D is possibly TRBD2 (6 bases). The CDR3 has 13 amino acids. Trimming removed 7 bases at V and 5 bases at J, with 15 bases between. Germline lookup yields CDR1 SNHLY and CDR2 FYNNEI. The CDR3 nucleotides are TGTGCCAGCAATATACTAGCTATCAACGAGCAGTACTTC. Translation gives CASNILAINEQYF. The full variable domain, its missing parts supplied by reference TRBV2 and TRBJ2-7, is EPEVTQTPSHQVTQMGQEVILRCVPISNHLYFYWYRQILGQKVEFLVSFYNNEISEKSEIFDDQFSVERPDGSNFTLKIRSTKLEDSAMYFCASNILAINEQYFGPGTRLTVT.

This chain connects TRBV27 to TRBJ2-1; no clear D. The CDR3 consists of 13 residues. The germline CDR1 and CDR2 sequences are MNHEY and SMNVEV (reference sequence). The ends were cut back, 2 bases at V and 9 bases at J, with 11 bases in the middle. DNA of the CDR3: TGTGCCAGCAGTTTAGGGCTTTTCTCTGAGCAGTTCTTC. Translated: CASSLGLFSEQFF.

The chain couples TRBV19 to TRBJ2-3; TRBD1 agrees at 7 bases. CDR3 length: 15 amino acids. After removal of 10 bases from V and 1 base from J, the junction contained 11 bases not matched to a gene. Germline CDR1 and CDR2: LNHDA and SQIVND (reference sequence). The CDR3 loop is CATEAPGTGTDTQYF. In nucleotides, the CDR3 is TGTGCCACCGAAGCCCCCGGGACAGGCACAGATACGCAGTATTTT. The full variable domain, its missing parts supplied by reference TRBV19 and TRBJ2-3, is DGGITQSPKYLFRKEGQNVTLSCEQNLNHDAMYWYRQDPGQGLRLIYYSQIVNDFQKGDIAEGYSVSREKKESFPLTVTSAQKNPTAFYLCATEAPGTGTDTQYFGPGTRLTVL.

The CDR3 coding sequence is TGTGCCAGCAGCTTGGGACCCCCAGATACGCAGTATTTT. As protein: CASSLGPPDTQYF. The V and J genes are TRBV5-4 and TRBJ2-3; D is undetermined. Germline loops: CDR1 SGHNT, CDR2 YYREEE (reference sequence). This CDR3 region has 13 residues. The V end lost 0 bases, the J end lost 4 bases, and 6 bases lay between the germline ends.

The gene calls are TRBV4-1 and TRBJ1-2; D remains ambiguous. CDR3 length equals 18 residues. Germline V gives CDR1 MGHRA, CDR2 YSYEKL. Trimming shortened V by 0 bases and J by 4 bases, and 21 bases separated the two germline ends. The CDR3 is CASSQEEVGRRSFYGYTF. The CDR3 DNA follows: TGCGCCAGCAGCCAAGAAGAAGTTGGGCGGAGATCTTTCTATGGCTACACCTTC.

V and J are TRBV27 and TRBJ1-1, with unresolved D. V was pared by 7 bases and J by 4 bases, with 16 bases between. This CDR3 spans 14 amino acids. Germline V CDR1 and CDR2: MNHEY, SMNVEV (reference sequence). For the CDR3, the DNA is TGTGCCAGCAACCCTGCCCCGACTTTCACTGAAGCTTTCTTT. Amino acids: CASNPAPTFTEAFF.

V and J are TRBV5-4 and TRBJ2-7; D is unclear. The V gene lost 4 bases and the J gene lost 2 bases, with 7 bases spanning the gap. The CDR3 covers 12 residues. Germline V CDR1 and CDR2: SGHNT, YYREEE (reference sequence). DNA of the CDR3: TGTGCCAGCAGCACGGGCCCCTACGAGCAGTACTTC. Its protein product is CASSTGPYEQYF.

The chain has TRBV7-2 and TRBJ2-5; 8 positions agree with TRBD2. The CDR3 totals 17 residues. Germline CDR1 SGHTA, CDR2 FQGNSA. V lost 5 bases to trimming and J lost 0 bases; unmatched junction nucleotides: 11. The chain's CDR3 is CASSPGRGGAHQETQYF. CDR3 in DNA: TGTGCCAGCAGCCCCGGGAGGGGGGGGGCGCACCAAGAGACCCAGTACTTC.

This clone was observed a few times. The V gene is TRBV7-2, the J gene TRBJ2-1; possibly TRBD2 for D (5 bases). CDR3 size: 15 residues. Germline V gene data show CDR1 as SGHTA and CDR2 as FQGNSA. Trimming removed 3 bases at V and 0 bases at J, with 9 bases between. CDR3 sequence reads: CASSFLGSSYNEQFF. The CDR3 DNA reads TGTGCCAGCAGCTTTTTGGGGAGCTCCTACAATGAGCAGTTCTTC. Supplemented by reference TRBV7-2 and TRBJ2-1, the full variable domain reads GAGVSQSPSNKVTEKGKDVELRCDPISGHTALYWYRQSLGQGLEFLIYFQGNSAPDKSGLPSDRFSAERTGGSVSTLTIQRTQQEDSAVYLCASSFLGSSYNEQFFGPGTRLTVL.

This clone was observed a single time. V is TRBV27 and J is TRBJ2-3; 7 bases line up with TRBD2. The germline CDR1 and CDR2 sequences are MNHEY and SMNVEV (reference sequence). The CDR3 spans 15 residues. J gave up 4 bases and V 2 bases, and 6 bases lay outside the gene matches. In nucleotides, the CDR3 is TGTGCCAGCAGTTTAACCGGACTAGTCCCAGATACGCAGTATTTT. It codes for CASSLTGLVPDTQYF.

This chain uses TRBV30 with TRBJ2-2; D may match TRBD1 or TRBD2 (5 bases each). The CDR3 sequence is 13 residues long. Germline values: CDR1 GTSNPN, CDR2 SVGIG (reference sequence). The ends were cut back, 3 bases at V and 7 bases at J, with 12 bases in the middle. CDR3 sequence reads: CAWRGREYGELFF. The CDR3 coding sequence is TGTGCCTGGAGGGGCAGGGAGTACGGGGAGCTGTTTTTT.

This clone was observed once. The genes are TRBV5-1 and TRBJ2-1; 9 positions match TRBD2. CDR1 is SGHRS, CDR2 YFSETQ, per germline. V lost 4 bases, J lost 5 bases, and 7 bases stayed unmatched. The CDR3 is 15 amino acids. CDR3 amino acids: CASSPWSGGNNEQFF. CDR3 sequence (DNA): TGCGCCAGCAGCCCGTGGAGCGGGGGGAACAATGAGCAGTTCTTC.